This TCR beta chain is from a study of beta chain features in type 1 diabetes (dated 2018 in TCRdb). Regarding the study in general: Mean age, gender distribution, total cell number and subset yield were not different between patients and healthy donors. A total of roughly 100 million sorted cells were examined across all samples, and the number of cells per subset was strongly correlated with RNA yield. In the study, TCRB repertoires of sorted circulating CD4+ T cell subsets from recently diagnosed type 1 diabetes patients were compared with those of matched healthy donors. Regulatory and stem cell-like memory subsets were isolated from only 8 patients and roughly 8 healthy donors, whereas naive and central memory subsets came from all 30 or so donors.

Here is what the overall study found, with its caveats: Type 1 diabetes patients showed a moderate but significant shortening of TCRB CDR3 length in all four CD4+ subsets. Patients with type 1 diabetes made fewer insertions and deleted more nucleotides at VDJ recombination sites, implying thymic rearrangement abnormalities. Naive, central memory and regulatory TCRB repertoires appeared to be more alike among patients than among healthy donors. Because cDNA rather than genomic DNA was sequenced, highly expressing activated cells could have been over-represented, although no difference in activation and CD3 levels was found between groups. Because the HLA sub-analyses included only small numbers of individuals, any influence of HLA type on TCRB rearrangement was left unresolved. Shorter templates might have been favored by PCR, but patient and control samples were amplified and corrected together, so both groups would have been affected equally by any skew.

A single peripheral blood draw of 90 to 150 mL on average was collected from each donor into heparinised tubes. Naive, central memory, regulatory and stem cell-like memory CD4+ T cells were sorted on a BD FACSAria II using a panel including CD45RO, CCR7, CD25, CD127, CD95 and CD27. Purity was above 98% for every sorted population. PBMCs were isolated right away by Lymphoprep density gradient centrifugation and were stained directly, without culture. So that batch effects would be minimized, each experiment stained and sorted samples in pairs, pairing one healthy donor with one patient. The sample holds a few counts of this clone. The antigen this receptor binds is unknown. Base qualities are not provided; no much larger clone lies one nucleotide away. From the cysteine up to the phenylalanine, the CDR3 has a length of 14 residues. CDR3 DNA is the only sequence kept; it has 42 bases, read in frame from the first base. V loses 5 bases of germline sequence and J loses 4 bases, and the interval between the two ends is 11 bases. Looking up the germline V gene yields CDR1 SGHTA and CDR2 FQGNSA.

The High Capacity cDNA Reverse Transcription Kit was used to reverse transcribe all of the isolated RNA, meaning that expressed TCRB transcripts were what got sequenced. Deep immunoSEQ sequencing was performed on naive, central memory and regulatory T cell samples, with an average of about 4 million total reads per sample. Sorted cells were lysed in RLT buffer, and RNA was extracted using DNase-treated RNeasy Micro or Mini kits according to cell number. Each cell subset was processed separately to prevent cross-contamination, with patient and healthy donor samples processed together. The immunoSEQ multiplex PCR was used to amplify TCRB sequences from cDNA, yielding 87-bp fragments that span the CDR3 region. Sequencing of the amplicons was done on the Illumina HiSeq platform. The authors processed their data as follows. Synthetic template baselines were used to correct PCR bias computationally, reads within Hamming distance 2 were collapsed, and singletons that could not be merged were discarded. Reads were aligned against IMGT so that V, D and J genes, CDR3 length and insertions or deletions at six rearrangement sites could be assigned. Clonotype counts were normalized to sorted cell number within each subset before computing true diversity and Gini coefficients with the tcR R package. The overlap coefficient, calculated on TCRB nucleotide sequences, was used to measure repertoire sharing. As a proxy for the pre-selection repertoire, out-of-frame TCRB sequences from naive cells were analyzed. In TCRdb, the immuneACCESS table is reduced to in-frame sequences with V and J assigned. These tables do not hold every clone; where another copy was compared, an unresolved V gene accounts for under half, and the others remain unexplained. The DNA gave D and trimming, while V, J and clone size come from that table. This sample is represented by approximately 150,000 clones; roughly 10% of them were singletons. Together, the top ten hold roughly 1.3% of the sample.

Material: naive CD4+ T cells from blood. This sample's cell subset or site label indicates: true naive CD4+ T cells. Rearrangement joined TRBV7-2 to TRBJ1-4, with the D segment identity uncertain. The clonotype comes from a man between 18 and 35 years old in good health. The CDR3 reads as follows: CASSLQPLNEKLFF. The bases read TGTGCCAGCAGCCTACAGCCGCTTAATGAAAAACTGTTTTTT.